This TCR beta chain was sequenced in a study of T cell responses to AZD1222 COVID-19 vaccine. The study's findings and limits: Spike-specific TCR breadth and depth went up after people got two AZD1222 doses.

This clone showed up just a few times. What it recognizes is unknown. Assay used: immunoSEQ multiplex PCR; TCRdb lists only in-frame clones, some missing. The sample has some 130,000 clones, about 90% seen once. The V and J ends lost 5 bases and 6 bases, in that order; junction bases with no gene match: 5. CDR1 is MNHEY, CDR2 SVGEGT, per germline. This CDR3 comprises 13 residues. The chain joins TRBV6-2 or TRBV6-3 to TRBJ2-7, with 9 positions matching TRBD1. This TCR was sampled from an adult in good health. The specimen was peripheral blood, collected on day 0 of MenACWY control vaccination. CDR3 region: CASSPGQGSEQYF. DNA of the CDR3: TGTGCCAGCAGTCCGGGACAGGGTTCCGAGCAGTACTTC.